A selection of T cell receptor beta chains follows, all from one sample in a study of T cells after yellow fever vaccination. TCRdb redid the calling of the 5' RACE reads with MiXCR, one entry per CDR3 protein. Here the sample spans just under 600,000 distinct CDR3 sequences, about 13% being singletons. This specimen consisted of PBMCs, obtained on the day of the yellow fever booster vaccination. All receptors come from a man aged 25 to 40 who received the YFV17D yellow fever vaccine. CDR3s include the opening cysteine and the closing phenylalanine or tryptophan. A D gene is named only where the DNA matches it firmly. Only some rows state a clone size, as once, few, many or a class for expanded clones.

size: NA
V: TRBV7-8
J: TRBJ2-5
D: NA
CDR3: CASSLTLTQYF
DNA: TGTGCCAGCAGTCTGACCCTGACCCAGTACTTC

size: NA
V: TRBV5-5
J: TRBJ2-3
D: NA
CDR3: CASSRDSGRDTQYF
DNA: TGTGCCAGCAGCCGGGACTCTGGTCGAGATACGCAGTATTTT

size: many
V: TRBV12-3/TRBV12-4
J: TRBJ2-1
D: TRBD2
CDR3: CASSPGTSGSDEQFF
DNA: TGTGCCAGCAGCCCCGGGACTAGCGGGAGTGATGAGCAGTTCTTC

size: few
V: TRBV7-3
J: TRBJ2-3
D: NA
CDR3: CASTFPGTTDTQYF
DNA: TGTGCCAGCACCTTCCCGGGGACCACAGATACGCAGTATTTT

size: few
V: TRBV20-1
J: TRBJ2-3
D: TRBD2
CDR3: CSARGQYSGRADTQYF
DNA: TGCAGTGCTAGAGGCCAATATAGCGGGAGAGCAGATACGCAGTATTTT

size: NA
V: TRBV20-1
J: TRBJ1-1
D: NA
CDR3: CSARGFANTEAFF
DNA: TGCAGTGCTAGAGGATTTGCGAACACTGAAGCTTTCTTT

size: few
V: TRBV10-3
J: TRBJ2-2
D: NA
CDR3: CATTQLLAGELFF
DNA: TGTGCCACCACCCAACTTCTCGCCGGGGAGCTGTTTTTT

size: few
V: TRBV20-1
J: TRBJ2-3
D: TRBD2
CDR3: CSARGGLAGKGPTDTQYF
DNA: TGCAGTGCTAGAGGAGGGCTAGCGGGAAAGGGTCCCACAGATACGCAGTATTTT

size: few
V: TRBV12-3/TRBV12-4
J: TRBJ2-3
D: TRBD2
CDR3: CASSLGPAGGEDTQYF
DNA: TGTGCCAGCAGTTTAGGTCCCGCGGGAGGGGAAGATACGCAGTATTTT

size: many
V: TRBV4-3
J: TRBJ2-1
D: TRBD2
CDR3: CASSQGASGSSYNEQFF
DNA: TGCGCCAGCAGCCAAGGGGCTAGCGGATCCTCCTACAATGAGCAGTTCTTC

size: NA
V: TRBV7-2
J: TRBJ2-7
D: NA
CDR3: CASSLVTSSYEQYF
DNA: TGTGCCAGCAGCTTAGTGACCAGCTCCTACGAGCAGTACTTC

size: NA
V: TRBV20-1
J: TRBJ1-2
D: NA
CDR3: CSVIDAVNYGYTF
DNA: TGCAGTGTCATCGACGCGGTGAACTATGGCTACACCTTC

size: many
V: TRBV27
J: TRBJ2-1
D: TRBD2
CDR3: CASSLAGLAEYNEQFF
DNA: TGTGCCAGCAGTTTAGCAGGACTAGCGGAATACAATGAGCAGTTCTTC

size: few
V: TRBV5-1
J: TRBJ2-7
D: NA
CDR3: CASSSRDTEYEQYF
DNA: TGCGCCAGCAGCTCCCGGGACACAGAATACGAGCAGTACTTC

size: few
V: TRBV28
J: TRBJ2-5
D: TRBD1
CDR3: CASSVPGQGVGQETQYF
DNA: TGTGCCAGCAGCGTCCCGGGACAGGGGGTCGGGCAAGAGACCCAGTACTTC

size: NA
V: TRBV2
J: TRBJ2-1
D: NA
CDR3: CASRENRQSTYNEQFF
DNA: TGTGCCAGCAGGGAAAACCGACAGAGTACCTACAATGAGCAGTTCTTC

size: NA
V: TRBV20-1
J: TRBJ2-3
D: TRBD2
CDR3: CSARREGLDTQYF
DNA: TGCAGTGCTAGGCGGGAGGGCCTTGATACGCAGTATTTT

size: many
V: TRBV7-2
J: TRBJ2-3
D: NA
CDR3: CASNVLLRDTQYF
DNA: TGTGCCAGCAACGTTCTCCTCAGGGATACGCAGTATTTT

size: NA
V: TRBV6-2/TRBV6-3
J: TRBJ1-2
D: NA
CDR3: CASSQGRYGYTF
DNA: TGTGCCAGTTCCCAGGGGCGATATGGCTACACCTTC

size: few
V: TRBV11-2
J: TRBJ2-2
D: TRBD1
CDR3: CASSLRPGTGGTGELFF
DNA: TGTGCCAGCAGCTTAAGACCCGGGACAGGGGGCACCGGGGAGCTGTTTTTT

size: few
V: TRBV28
J: TRBJ2-7
D: NA
CDR3: CASSLSGLLYEQYF
DNA: TGTGCCAGCAGTCTCTCGGGACTCCTCTACGAGCAGTACTTC

size: few
V: TRBV20-1
J: TRBJ2-7
D: TRBD2
CDR3: CSARTSATYEQYF
DNA: TGCAGTGCCCGGACTAGCGCAACCTACGAGCAGTACTTC

size: NA
V: TRBV20-1
J: TRBJ1-5
D: TRBD1
CDR3: CSATGQGVRNQPQHF
DNA: TGCAGTGCTACGGGACAGGGGGTCCGCAATCAGCCCCAGCATTTT

size: few
V: TRBV10-3
J: TRBJ2-4
D: TRBD1
CDR3: CAIRDRDSNIQYF
DNA: TGTGCCATCCGGGACAGGGATAGTAACATTCAGTACTTC

size: many
V: TRBV20-1
J: TRBJ2-5
D: NA
CDR3: CSAGGEGARQETQYF
DNA: TGCAGTGCCGGGGGGGAGGGGGCGCGTCAAGAGACCCAGTACTTC

size: NA
V: TRBV12-5
J: TRBJ2-1
D: TRBD1
CDR3: CASALGQGAPWDEQFF
DNA: TGTGCTAGTGCTTTGGGGCAGGGGGCTCCTTGGGATGAGCAGTTCTTC

size: many
V: TRBV20-1
J: TRBJ1-5
D: NA
CDR3: CSARGGNQPQHF
DNA: TGCAGTGCTAGAGGGGGGAATCAGCCCCAGCATTTT

size: few
V: TRBV6-2/TRBV6-3
J: TRBJ2-3
D: NA
CDR3: CASRSNTDTQYF
DNA: TGTGCCAGCAGGTCGAACACAGATACGCAGTATTTT

size: NA
V: TRBV28
J: TRBJ2-7
D: TRBD1
CDR3: CASSSGQGAGEQYF
DNA: TGTGCCAGCAGTTCCGGACAGGGGGCTGGCGAGCAGTACTTC

size: few
V: TRBV5-1
J: TRBJ2-1
D: TRBD2
CDR3: CASSLESSGSGNEQFF
DNA: TGCGCCAGCAGCTTGGAGTCTAGCGGGAGCGGAAATGAGCAGTTCTTC

size: few
V: TRBV7-9
J: TRBJ1-1
D: NA
CDR3: CASSNRVNTEAFF
DNA: TGTGCCAGCAGCAACAGGGTGAACACTGAAGCTTTCTTT

size: NA
V: TRBV20-1
J: TRBJ2-3
D: TRBD2
CDR3: CSARDRTSGSRDTQYF
DNA: TGCAGTGCTAGAGATAGGACTAGCGGGAGCCGGGATACGCAGTATTTT

size: NA
V: TRBV19
J: TRBJ2-7
D: NA
CDR3: CASGKGVGSFYEQYF
DNA: TGTGCCAGCGGTAAGGGAGTCGGAAGCTTCTACGAGCAGTACTTC

size: few
V: TRBV15
J: TRBJ2-7
D: TRBD2
CDR3: CATSKPGGGAYEQYF
DNA: TGTGCCACCAGCAAGCCGGGAGGAGGGGCCTACGAGCAGTACTTC

size: NA
V: TRBV21-1
J: TRBJ2-7
D: NA
CDR3: CASSILDRGPTYEQYF
DNA: TGTGCCAGCAGCATCCTGGACAGGGGGCCCACCTACGAGCAGTACTTC